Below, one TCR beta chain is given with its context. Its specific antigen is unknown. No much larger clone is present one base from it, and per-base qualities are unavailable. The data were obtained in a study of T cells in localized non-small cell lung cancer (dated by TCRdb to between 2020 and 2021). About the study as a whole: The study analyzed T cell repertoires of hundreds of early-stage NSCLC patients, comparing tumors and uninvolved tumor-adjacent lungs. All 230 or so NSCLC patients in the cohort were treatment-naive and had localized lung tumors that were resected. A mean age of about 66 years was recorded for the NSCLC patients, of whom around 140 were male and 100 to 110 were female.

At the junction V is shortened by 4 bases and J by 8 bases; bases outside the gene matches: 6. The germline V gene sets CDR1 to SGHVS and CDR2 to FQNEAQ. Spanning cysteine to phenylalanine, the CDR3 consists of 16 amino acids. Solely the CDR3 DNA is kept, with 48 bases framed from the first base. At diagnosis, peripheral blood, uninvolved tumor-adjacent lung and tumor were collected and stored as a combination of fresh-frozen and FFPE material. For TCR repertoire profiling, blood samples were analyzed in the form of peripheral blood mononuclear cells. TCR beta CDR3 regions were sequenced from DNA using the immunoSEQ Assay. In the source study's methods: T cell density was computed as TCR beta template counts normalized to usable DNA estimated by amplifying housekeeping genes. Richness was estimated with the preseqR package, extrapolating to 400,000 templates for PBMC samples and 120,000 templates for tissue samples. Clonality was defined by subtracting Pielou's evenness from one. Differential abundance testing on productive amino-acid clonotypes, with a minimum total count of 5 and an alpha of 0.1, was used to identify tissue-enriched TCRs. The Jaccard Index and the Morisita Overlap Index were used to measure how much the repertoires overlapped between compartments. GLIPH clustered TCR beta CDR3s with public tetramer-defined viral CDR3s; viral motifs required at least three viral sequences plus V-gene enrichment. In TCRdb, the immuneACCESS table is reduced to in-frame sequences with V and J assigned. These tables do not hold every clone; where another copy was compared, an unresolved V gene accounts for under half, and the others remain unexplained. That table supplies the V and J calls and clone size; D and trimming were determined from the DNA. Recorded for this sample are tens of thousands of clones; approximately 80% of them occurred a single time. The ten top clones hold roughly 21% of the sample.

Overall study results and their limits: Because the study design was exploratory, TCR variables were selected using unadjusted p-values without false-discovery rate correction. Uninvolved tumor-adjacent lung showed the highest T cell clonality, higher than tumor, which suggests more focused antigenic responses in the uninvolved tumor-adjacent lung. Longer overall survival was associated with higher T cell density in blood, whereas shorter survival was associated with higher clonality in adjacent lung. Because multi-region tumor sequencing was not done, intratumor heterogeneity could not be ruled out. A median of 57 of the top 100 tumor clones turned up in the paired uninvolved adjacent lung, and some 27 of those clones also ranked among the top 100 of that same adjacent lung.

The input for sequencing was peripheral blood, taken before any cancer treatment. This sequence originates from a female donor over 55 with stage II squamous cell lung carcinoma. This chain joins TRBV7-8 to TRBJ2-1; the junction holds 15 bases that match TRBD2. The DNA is TGTGCCAGCAGCTCCGGACTAGCGGGGGGGCACCATGAGCAGTTCTTC. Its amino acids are CASSSGLAGGHHEQFF.